This T cell receptor beta chain was identified during a study of blood T cell repertoires in COVID-19 (TCRdb year 2020). Looking at the study overall: Samples from collaborators originated in the United States, Italy and Spain and spanned both the acute and convalescent phases of COVID-19. The material from the prospective study consisted of cDNA or gDNA derived from T cells, B-cell-depleted T cells, or PBMCs. Deeply sampled blood TCRbeta repertoires from subjects exposed to, actively infected with, or recovered from COVID-19 were included in the dataset. The repertoires were released in a freely available public database intended as a resource for research on the immune response to SARS-CoV-2. Samples came from the ongoing ImmuneRACE study (first 160 participants) plus 1,254 subjects from 6 global collaborators. Sample metadata almost always included a de-identified subject ID, COVID-19 status, age in years and sex. Where HLA class I and class II types were available, the types were taken from metadata supplied by the sample provider, not from assay-based typing. General findings and caveats noted by the study authors: How much clinical and demographic metadata was included differed by source and by participant, and the metadata was provided uncurated.

The immunoSEQ Assay, a bias-controlled multiplex PCR, was used to amplify TCRbeta CDR3 regions from genomic DNA. The authors' pipeline ran thus. Within the assay, amplification of reference gene primers was used to estimate how many nucleated cells each sample contained. To quantify the absolute abundance of each unique TCRbeta CDR3 rearrangement, sequence reads were collapsed and filtered. For each sample, productive Simpson clonality was calculated as the square root of Simpson's diversity index over productive rearrangements. This is the immuneACCESS table as TCRdb keeps it, with only in-frame sequences that have V and J called. A part of the clones is gone; compared with another copy, unresolved V genes explain less than half, and the rest is unexplained. That table supplies the V and J calls and clone size; D and trimming were determined from the DNA. The sample table lists hundreds of thousands of clones, about nine tenths of them with a count of one. The ten largest clonotypes hold 2% to 3% of the sample.

In the prospective study, participants were 18 to 89 years old, resided in about two dozen geographic areas of the United States, and were enrolled through a virtual design. To assign participants to cohorts, the prospective study relied on clinical history that participants themselves reported in a screening survey and a study questionnaire. Recovered participants in ImmuneRACE Cohort 3 were defined as having two consecutive negative NP/OP PCR tests, clearance from a healthcare professional, or resolution of symptoms. In the prospective study, whole blood, serum and a nasopharyngeal or oropharyngeal swab were collected from each participant by mobile phlebotomists. Additional blood draws and questionnaires over an approximately two-month period could optionally be provided by prospective study participants. Before DNA extraction, prospective study blood samples were shipped either frozen or at room temperature.

Worth noting for this clone: Its recognized antigen is unknown. No base qualities exist here, and no much larger clone lies one base off it.

Taken from the germline V gene (reference sequence), the CDR1 and CDR2 loops are PRHDT and FYEKMQ. Measured from the cysteine to the phenylalanine, the CDR3 is 13 residues long. The kept DNA is CDR3 alone, 39 bases in frame from the first base. The junction shows trimming of 2 bases on V and 7 bases on J, plus 6 bases between the germline ends. This sequence uses TRBV13 and TRBJ1-6; the D gene assignment is ambiguous. This TCR was sampled from a man aged 60 to 75 who had recovered from COVID-19. The sample consisted of PBMCs or T cells enriched from blood (not recorded which). The DNA sequence follows: TGTGCCAGCAGCTTACGGCGGAATTCACCCCTCCACTTT. It encodes CASSLRRNSPLHF.